This T cell receptor beta chain is from a study of CD8+CD57+ T cells in acquired aplastic anemia. The wider study: Each DNA sample taken from sorted CD4+ and CD8+ cells came to 3 to 3.5 ug on average. Approximately 10 million reads were obtained on average for healthy donor CD4+ cells. The study, taken as a whole, reports: Significant differences in CD8+ Simpson's diversity were not observed between patients and controls. Almost 30 sequences, all CD8+ CDR3, were shared between patients and controls.

The sample holds many counts of this clonotype. As yet, its antigen is unknown. Using genomic DNA as the template, TCR beta VDJ and CDR3 profiling was carried out. TCRdb independently ran MiXCR on the reads; one entry per CDR3 protein. The sample gives tens of thousands of distinct CDR3 sequences, less than 60% of which show up once; 66% is in the top ten. Sequenced sample: sorted CD4+, CD8+, or CD8+CD57+ T cells (not recorded which) from PBMCs. This receptor was identified in a human donor in good health, serving as a control.

The CDR3 reads CASSPAGSYEQYF. DNA for the CDR3: TGTGCCAGCAGCCCGGCCGGGTCCTACGAGCAGTACTTC. The chain joins TRBV19 to TRBJ2-7; D unresolved. CDR3 length equals 13 residues. The V gene's germline CDR1 is LNHDA and CDR2 SQIVND (reference sequence). With 9 bases removed from V and 1 base from J, the gap between germline ends came to 13 bases.